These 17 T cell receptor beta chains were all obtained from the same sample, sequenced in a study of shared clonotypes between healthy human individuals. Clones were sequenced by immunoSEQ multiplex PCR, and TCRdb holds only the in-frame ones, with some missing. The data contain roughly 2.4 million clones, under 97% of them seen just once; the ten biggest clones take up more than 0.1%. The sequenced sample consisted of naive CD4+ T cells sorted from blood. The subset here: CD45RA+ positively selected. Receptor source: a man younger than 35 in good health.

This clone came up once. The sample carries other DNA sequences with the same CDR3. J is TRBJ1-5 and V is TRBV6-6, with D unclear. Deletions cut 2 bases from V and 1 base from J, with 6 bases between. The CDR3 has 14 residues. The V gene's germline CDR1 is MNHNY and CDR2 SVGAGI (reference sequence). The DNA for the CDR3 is TGTGCCAGCAGTTACCGGGGAAGCAATCAGCCCCAGCATTTT. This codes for CASSYRGSNQPQHF.

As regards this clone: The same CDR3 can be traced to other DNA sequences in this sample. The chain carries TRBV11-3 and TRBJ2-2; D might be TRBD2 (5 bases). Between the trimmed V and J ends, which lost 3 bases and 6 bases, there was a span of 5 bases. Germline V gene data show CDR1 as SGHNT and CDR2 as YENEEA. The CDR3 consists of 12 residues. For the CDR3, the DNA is TGTGCCAGCAGCTTGGAGGCCGGGGAGCTGTTTTTT. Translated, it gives CASSLEAGELFF.

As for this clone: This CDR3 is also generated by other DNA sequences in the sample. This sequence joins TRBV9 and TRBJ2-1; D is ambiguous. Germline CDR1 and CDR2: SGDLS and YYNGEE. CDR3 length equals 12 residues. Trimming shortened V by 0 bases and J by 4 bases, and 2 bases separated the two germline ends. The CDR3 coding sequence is TGTGCCAGCAGCGTAGAATACAATGAGCAGTTCTTC. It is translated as CASSVEYNEQFF.

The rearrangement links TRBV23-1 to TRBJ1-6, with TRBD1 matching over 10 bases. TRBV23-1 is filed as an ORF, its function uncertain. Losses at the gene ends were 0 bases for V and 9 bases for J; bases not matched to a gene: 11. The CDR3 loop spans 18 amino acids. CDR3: CASSQSGTGVCVGSPLHF. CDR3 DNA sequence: TGCGCCAGCAGTCAATCGGGGACAGGGGTTTGTGTGGGTTCACCCCTCCACTTT.

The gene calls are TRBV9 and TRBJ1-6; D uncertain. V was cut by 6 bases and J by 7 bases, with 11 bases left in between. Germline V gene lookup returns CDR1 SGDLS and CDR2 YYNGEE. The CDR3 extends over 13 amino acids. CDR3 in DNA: TGTGCCAGCACCTCCGGAGGGAATTCACCCCTCCACTTT. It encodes CASTSGGNSPLHF.

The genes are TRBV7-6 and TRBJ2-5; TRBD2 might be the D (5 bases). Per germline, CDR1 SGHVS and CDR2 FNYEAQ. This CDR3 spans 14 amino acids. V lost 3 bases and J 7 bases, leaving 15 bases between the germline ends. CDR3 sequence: CASSFDWTEGTQYF. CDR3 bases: TGTGCCAGCAGCTTCGACTGGACTGAGGGGACCCAGTACTTC.

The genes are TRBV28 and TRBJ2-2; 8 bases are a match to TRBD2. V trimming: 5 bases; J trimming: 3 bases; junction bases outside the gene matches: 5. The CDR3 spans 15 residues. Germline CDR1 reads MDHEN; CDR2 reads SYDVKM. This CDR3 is CASSASGPYTGELFF. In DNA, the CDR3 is TGTGCCAGCAGTGCTAGCGGGCCATACACCGGGGAGCTGTTTTTT. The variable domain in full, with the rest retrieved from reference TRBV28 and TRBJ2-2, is DVKVTQSSRYLVKRTGEKVFLECVQDMDHENMFWYRQDPGLGLRLIYFSYDVKMKEKGDIPEGYSVSREKKERFSLILESASTNQTSMYLCASSASGPYTGELFFGEGSRLTVL.

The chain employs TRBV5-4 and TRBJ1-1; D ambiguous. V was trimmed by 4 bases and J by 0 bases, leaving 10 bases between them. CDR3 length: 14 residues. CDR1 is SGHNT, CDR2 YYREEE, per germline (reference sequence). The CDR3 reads CASSRDGMNTEAFF. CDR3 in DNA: TGTGCCAGCAGCCGCGACGGGATGAACACTGAAGCTTTCTTT.

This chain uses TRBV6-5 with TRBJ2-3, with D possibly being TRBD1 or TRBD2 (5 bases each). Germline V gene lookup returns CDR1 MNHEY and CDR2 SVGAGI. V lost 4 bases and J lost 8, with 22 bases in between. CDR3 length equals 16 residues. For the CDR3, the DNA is TGTGCCAGCAGTTCAGAGGGAGTTGGGAAAAGGGGTACGCAGTATTTT. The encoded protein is CASSSEGVGKRGTQYF.

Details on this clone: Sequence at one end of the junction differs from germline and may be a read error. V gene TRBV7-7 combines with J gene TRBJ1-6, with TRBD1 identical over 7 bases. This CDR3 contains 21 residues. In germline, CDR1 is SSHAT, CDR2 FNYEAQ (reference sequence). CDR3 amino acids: CASSQRRHKPGGALYNSPLHF. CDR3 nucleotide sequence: TGTGCTAGCAGCCAACGCCGTCATAAACCAGGGGGGGCGTTGTATAATTCACCCCTCCACTTT.

CDR3 DNA: TGTGCCAGCAGTCAACAGGGGCAGGGATACTCACCCCTCCACTTT. Residues: CASSQQGQGYSPLHF. The V gene is TRBV6-5, the J gene TRBJ1-6, with 7 bases that match TRBD1. Germline V CDR1 and CDR2: MNHEY, SVGAGI. V trimming: 5 bases; J trimming: 10 bases; junction bases outside the gene matches: 11. The CDR3 covers 15 residues.

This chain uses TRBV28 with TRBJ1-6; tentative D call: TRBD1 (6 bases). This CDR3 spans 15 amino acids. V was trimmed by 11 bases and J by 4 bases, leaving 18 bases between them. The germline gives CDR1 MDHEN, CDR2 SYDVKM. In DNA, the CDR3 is TGTGCCGGGGGTCGCGGCAGGGGATATAATTCACCCCTCCACTTT. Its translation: CAGGRGRGYNSPLHF.

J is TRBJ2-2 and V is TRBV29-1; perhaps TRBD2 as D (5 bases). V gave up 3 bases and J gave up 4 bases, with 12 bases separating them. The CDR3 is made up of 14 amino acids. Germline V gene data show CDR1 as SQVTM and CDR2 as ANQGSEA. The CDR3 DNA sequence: TGCAGCGTTGATAGCGAGACAATCACCGGGGAGCTGTTTTTT. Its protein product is CSVDSETITGELFF.

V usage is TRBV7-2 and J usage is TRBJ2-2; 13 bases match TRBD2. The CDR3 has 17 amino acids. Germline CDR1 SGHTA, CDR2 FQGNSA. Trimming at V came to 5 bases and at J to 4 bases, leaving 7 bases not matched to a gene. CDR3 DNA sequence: TGTGCCAGCAGCGACAGGACTAGCGGGAGTCTCACCGGGGAGCTGTTTTTT. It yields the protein CASSDRTSGSLTGELFF.

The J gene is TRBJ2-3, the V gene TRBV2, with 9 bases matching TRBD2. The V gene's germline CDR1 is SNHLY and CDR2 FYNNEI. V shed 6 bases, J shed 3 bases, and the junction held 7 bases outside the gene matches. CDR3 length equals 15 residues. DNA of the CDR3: TGTGCCAGCAGATCAAGAAGCGGGGGGACAGATACGCAGTATTTT. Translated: CASRSRSGGTDTQYF.

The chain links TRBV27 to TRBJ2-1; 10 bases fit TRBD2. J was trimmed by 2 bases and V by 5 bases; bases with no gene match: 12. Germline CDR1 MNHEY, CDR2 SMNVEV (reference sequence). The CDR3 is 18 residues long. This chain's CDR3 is CASSMDRLAGGTYNEQFF. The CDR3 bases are TGTGCCAGCAGTATGGACAGATTAGCGGGAGGAACCTACAATGAGCAGTTCTTC.

CDR3 bases: TGTGCCAGCAGCTTGTCGGTAGCGCCATACAATGAGCAGTTCTTC. Its translation: CASSLSVAPYNEQFF. The rearrangement joins TRBV5-6 to TRBJ2-1, with D perhaps matching TRBD2 (5 bases). Trimming stripped 1 base from V and 4 bases from J, with 12 bases between. The CDR3 covers 15 residues. Germline V gene lookup returns CDR1 SGHDT and CDR2 YYEEEE.